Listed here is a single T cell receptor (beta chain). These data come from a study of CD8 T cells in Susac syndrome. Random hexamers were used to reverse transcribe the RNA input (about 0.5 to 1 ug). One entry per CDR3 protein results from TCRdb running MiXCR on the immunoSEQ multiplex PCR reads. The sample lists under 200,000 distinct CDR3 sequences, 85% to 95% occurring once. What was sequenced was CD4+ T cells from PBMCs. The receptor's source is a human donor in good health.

CDR3 DNA: TGTGCCAGCAGTTACTCGCGGGAAGATGGAAACACCATATATTTT. This codes for CASSYSREDGNTIYF. The chain uses TRBV6-5 and TRBJ1-3; no clear D gene. This CDR3 region has 15 residues. V lost 0 bases and J 3 bases, leaving 9 bases between the germline ends. Germline CDR1 and CDR2: MNHEY and SVGAGI.